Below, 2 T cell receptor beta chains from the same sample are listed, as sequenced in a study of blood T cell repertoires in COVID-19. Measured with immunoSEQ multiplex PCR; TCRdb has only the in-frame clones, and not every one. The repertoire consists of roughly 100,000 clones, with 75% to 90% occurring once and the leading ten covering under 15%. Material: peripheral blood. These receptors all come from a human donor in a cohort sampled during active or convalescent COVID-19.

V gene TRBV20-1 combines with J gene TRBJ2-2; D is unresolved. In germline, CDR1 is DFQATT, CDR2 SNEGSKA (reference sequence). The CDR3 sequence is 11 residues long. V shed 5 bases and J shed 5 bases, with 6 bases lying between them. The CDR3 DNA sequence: TGCAGTGCTCCCGTTACCGGGGAGCTGTTTTTT. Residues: CSAPVTGELFF.

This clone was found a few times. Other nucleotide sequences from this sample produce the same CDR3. This chain's CDR3 is CAIKPGQGLYEQYF. For the CDR3, the DNA is TGTGCCATCAAGCCGGGACAGGGTTTATACGAGCAGTACTTC. The V call is TRBV10-3, the J call TRBJ2-7, with TRBD1 matching 9 bases. Trimming took 7 bases from V and 4 from J; bases not matched to a gene: 8. The CDR3 extends over 14 amino acids. Germline V gene sequence: CDR1 ENHRY, CDR2 SYGVKD.